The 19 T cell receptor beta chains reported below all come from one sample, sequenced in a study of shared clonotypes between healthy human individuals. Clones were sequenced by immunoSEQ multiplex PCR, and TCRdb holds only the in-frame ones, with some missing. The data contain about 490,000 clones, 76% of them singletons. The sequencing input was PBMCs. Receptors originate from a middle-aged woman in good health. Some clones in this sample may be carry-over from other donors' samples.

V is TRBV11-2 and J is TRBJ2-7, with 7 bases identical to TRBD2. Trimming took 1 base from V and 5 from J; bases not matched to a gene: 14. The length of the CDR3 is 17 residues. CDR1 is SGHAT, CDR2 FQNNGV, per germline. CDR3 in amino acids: CASSLVWREISRDEQYF. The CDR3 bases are TGTGCCAGCAGCTTAGTTTGGCGGGAGATTTCCAGGGACGAGCAGTACTTC.

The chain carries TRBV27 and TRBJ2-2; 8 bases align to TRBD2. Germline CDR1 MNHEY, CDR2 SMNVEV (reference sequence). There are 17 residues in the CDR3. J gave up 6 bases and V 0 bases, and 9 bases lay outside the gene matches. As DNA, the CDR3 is TGTGCCAGCAGTTTATCATTCGGCGGGAGGAAAGCCGGGGAGCTGTTTTTT. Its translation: CASSLSFGGRKAGELFF.

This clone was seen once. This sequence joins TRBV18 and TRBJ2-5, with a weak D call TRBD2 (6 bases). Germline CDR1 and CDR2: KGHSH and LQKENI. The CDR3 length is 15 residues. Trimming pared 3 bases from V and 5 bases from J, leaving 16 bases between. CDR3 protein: CASSPNSGDGETQYF. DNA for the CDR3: TGTGCCAGCTCACCCAACTCGGGGGATGGGGAGACCCAGTACTTC.

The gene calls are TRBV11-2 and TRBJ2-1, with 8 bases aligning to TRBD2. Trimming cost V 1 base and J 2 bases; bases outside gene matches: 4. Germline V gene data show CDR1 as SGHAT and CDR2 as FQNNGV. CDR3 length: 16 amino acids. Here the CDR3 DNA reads TGTGCCAGCAGCTTAGGTAGTAGCGGGACCTACAATGAGCAGTTCTTC. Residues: CASSLGSSGTYNEQFF.

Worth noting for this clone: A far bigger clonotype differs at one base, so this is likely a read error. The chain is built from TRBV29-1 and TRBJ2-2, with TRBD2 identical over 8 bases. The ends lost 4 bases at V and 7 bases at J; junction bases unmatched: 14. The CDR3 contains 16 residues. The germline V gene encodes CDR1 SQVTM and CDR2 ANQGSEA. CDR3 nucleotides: TGCAGCGTTGCAGGTGGTCCAGCGGGAGCTAGCGGGGAGCTGTTTTTT. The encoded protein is CSVAGGPAGASGELFF.

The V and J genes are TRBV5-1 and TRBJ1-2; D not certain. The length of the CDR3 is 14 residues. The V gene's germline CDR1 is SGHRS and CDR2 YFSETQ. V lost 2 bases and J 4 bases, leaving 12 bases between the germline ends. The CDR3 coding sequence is TGCGCCAGCAGCTTCGAGGGAAGCTCCTATGGCTACACCTTC. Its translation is CASSFEGSSYGYTF. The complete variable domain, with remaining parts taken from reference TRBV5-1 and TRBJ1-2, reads KAGVTQTPRYLIKTRGQQVTLSCSPISGHRSVSWYQQTPGQGLQFLFEYFSETQRNKGNFPGRFSGRQFSNSRSEMNVSTLELGDSALYLCASSFEGSSYGYTFGSGTRLTVV.

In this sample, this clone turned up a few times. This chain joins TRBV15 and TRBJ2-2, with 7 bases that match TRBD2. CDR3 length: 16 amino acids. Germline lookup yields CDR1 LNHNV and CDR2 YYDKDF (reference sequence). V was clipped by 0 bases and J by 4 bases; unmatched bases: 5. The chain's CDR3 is CATSRDLAVPTGELFF. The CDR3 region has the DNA TGTGCCACCAGCAGAGATCTAGCGGTCCCCACCGGGGAGCTGTTTTTT.

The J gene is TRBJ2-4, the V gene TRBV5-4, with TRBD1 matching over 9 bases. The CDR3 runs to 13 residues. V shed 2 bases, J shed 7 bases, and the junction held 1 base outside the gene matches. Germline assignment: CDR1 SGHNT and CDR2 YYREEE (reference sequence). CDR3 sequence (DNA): TGTGCCAGCAGCTTACAGGGGGCTAACATTCAGTACTTC. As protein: CASSLQGANIQYF. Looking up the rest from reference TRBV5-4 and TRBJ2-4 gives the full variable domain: ETGVTQSPTHLIKTRGQQVTLRCSSQSGHNTVSWYQQALGQGPQFIFQYYREEENGRGNFPPRFSGLQFPNYSSELNVNALELDDSALYLCASSLQGANIQYFGAGTRLSVL.

The CDR3 DNA reads TGTGCCAGCAGTGCCGGACAGGGGTCGGACACTGAAGCTTTCTTT. Its protein is CASSAGQGSDTEAFF. The rearrangement joins TRBV25-1 to TRBJ1-1; 9 bases line up with TRBD1. CDR3 size: 15 residues. The germline gives CDR1 MGHDK, CDR2 SYGVNS. With V trimmed by 4 bases and J by 3 bases, 6 bases remained unmatched.

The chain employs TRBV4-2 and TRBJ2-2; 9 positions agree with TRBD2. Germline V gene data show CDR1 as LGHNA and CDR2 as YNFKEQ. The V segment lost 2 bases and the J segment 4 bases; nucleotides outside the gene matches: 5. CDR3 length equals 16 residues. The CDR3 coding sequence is TGTGCCAGCAGCCAACTTAGCGGGAGTGGCACCGGGGAGCTGTTTTTT. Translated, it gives CASSQLSGSGTGELFF.

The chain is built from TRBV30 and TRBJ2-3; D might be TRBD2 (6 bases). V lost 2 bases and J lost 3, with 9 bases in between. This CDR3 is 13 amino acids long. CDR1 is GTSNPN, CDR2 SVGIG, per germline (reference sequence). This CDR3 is CAWSFAGTDTQYF. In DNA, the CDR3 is TGTGCCTGGAGTTTCGCGGGAACAGATACGCAGTATTTT.

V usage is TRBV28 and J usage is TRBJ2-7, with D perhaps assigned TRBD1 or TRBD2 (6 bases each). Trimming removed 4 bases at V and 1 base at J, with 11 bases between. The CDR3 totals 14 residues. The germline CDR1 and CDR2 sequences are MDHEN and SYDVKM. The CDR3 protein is CASSSGALSYEQYF. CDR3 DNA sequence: TGTGCCAGCAGTTCGGGGGCTTTGTCCTACGAGCAGTACTTC.

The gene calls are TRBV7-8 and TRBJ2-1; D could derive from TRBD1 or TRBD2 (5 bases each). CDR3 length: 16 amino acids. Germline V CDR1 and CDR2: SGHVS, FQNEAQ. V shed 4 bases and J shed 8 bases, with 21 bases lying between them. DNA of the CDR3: TGTGCCAGCAGCTCCAGCGGCGGTACAGGTATAGATGAGCAGTTCTTC. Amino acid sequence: CASSSSGGTGIDEQFF.

DNA for the CDR3: TGTGCCAGCAGCTTAGGACGTCAGTATGGCTACACCTTC. It is translated as CASSLGRQYGYTF. The chain joins TRBV7-8 to TRBJ1-2, with D unresolved. CDR3 size: 13 residues. V was pared by 1 base and J by 5 bases, with 8 bases between. Germline V lookup: CDR1 SGHVS, CDR2 FQNEAQ.

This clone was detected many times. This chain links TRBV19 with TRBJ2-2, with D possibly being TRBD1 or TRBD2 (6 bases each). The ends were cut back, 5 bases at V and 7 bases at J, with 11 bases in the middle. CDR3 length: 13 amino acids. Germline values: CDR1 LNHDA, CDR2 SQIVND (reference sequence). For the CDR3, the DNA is TGTGCCAGTAGTCCAAGGGGGGACGGGGAGCTGTTTTTT. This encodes CASSPRGDGELFF.

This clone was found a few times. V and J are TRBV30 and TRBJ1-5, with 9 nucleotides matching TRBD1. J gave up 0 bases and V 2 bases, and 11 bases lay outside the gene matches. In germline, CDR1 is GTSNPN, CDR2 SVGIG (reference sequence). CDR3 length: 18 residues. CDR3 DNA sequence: TGTGCCTGGAGTCGGGACAGGGATTTTACATATAGCAATCAGCCCCAGCATTTT. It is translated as CAWSRDRDFTYSNQPQHF.

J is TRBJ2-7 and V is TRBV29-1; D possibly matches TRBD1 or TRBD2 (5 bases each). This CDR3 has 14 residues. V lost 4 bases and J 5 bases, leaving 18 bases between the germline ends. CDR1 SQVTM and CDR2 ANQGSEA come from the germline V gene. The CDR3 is CSVGGPRELDEQYF. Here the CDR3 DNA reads TGCAGCGTTGGGGGCCCCAGGGAGCTGGACGAGCAGTACTTC.

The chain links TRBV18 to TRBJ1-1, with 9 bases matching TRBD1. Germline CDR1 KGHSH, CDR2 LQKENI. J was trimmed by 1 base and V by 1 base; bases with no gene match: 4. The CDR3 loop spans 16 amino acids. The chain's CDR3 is CASSPLLTGGNTEAFF. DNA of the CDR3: TGTGCCAGCTCACCACTATTGACAGGGGGGAACACTGAAGCTTTCTTT.

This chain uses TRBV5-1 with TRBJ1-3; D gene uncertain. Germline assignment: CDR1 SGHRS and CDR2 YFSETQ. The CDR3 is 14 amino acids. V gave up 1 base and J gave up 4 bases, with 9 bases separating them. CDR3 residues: CASSLWGAGNTIYF. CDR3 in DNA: TGCGCCAGCAGCTTGTGGGGAGCCGGAAACACCATATATTTT.